This is a list of T cell receptor beta chains from one sample in a study of blood T cell repertoires in COVID-19. Some clones are missing from TCRdb's copy, which holds only in-frame ones; the method was immunoSEQ multiplex PCR. The sample includes approximately 150,000 clones, about 80% of them seen just once. Input material: peripheral blood. The receptors stem from a human donor in a cohort sampled during active COVID-19. The CDR3 runs from the conserved cysteine through the conserved F or W. A D gene is named only where the DNA matches it firmly. Size is omitted from some rows. Given values are once, few, many or a class for expanded clones.

clone_size,v_call,cdr3_length,d_call,j_call,cdr3_nt,cdr3_aa
few,TRBV11-1,16,.,TRBJ1-2,TGTGCCAGCAGCTTAGCTGGAGGAAAAAACGTATATGGCTACACCTTC,CASSLAGGKNVYGYTF
.,TRBV5-1,13,TRBD1,TRBJ2-7,TGCGCCAGCAGCCTCGACAGGGGGTCCGAGCAGTACTTC,CASSLDRGSEQYF
.,TRBV7-9,15,TRBD1,TRBJ1-1,TGTGCCAGCAGCGATACCCACAGGGGAGGCACTGAAGCTTTCTTT,CASSDTHRGGTEAFF
.,TRBV7-9,14,TRBD2,TRBJ2-1,TGTGCCAGCAGCTTTCGTGCAGGGAGGGAAGAGCAGTTCTTC,CASSFRAGREEQFF
.,TRBV7-6,17,.,TRBJ1-2,TGTGCCAGCAGCTCCTACCCACAGGGATCCACCAACTATGGCTACACCTTC,CASSSYPQGSTNYGYTF
few,TRBV7-9,14,.,TRBJ1-5,TGTGCCAGCAGCTTAGGGACACATGATCAGCCCCAGCATTTT,CASSLGTHDQPQHF
.,TRBV6-2/TRBV6-3,17,TRBD2,TRBJ2-3,TGTGCCAGCAGTTACGGGGGACTAGTTCCCCTTACAGATACGCAGTATTTT,CASSYGGLVPLTDTQYF
.,TRBV30,14,.,TRBJ2-3,TGTGCCTTCCGGGGCGGGGTAGACACAGATACGCAGTATTTT,CAFRGGVDTDTQYF
.,TRBV29-1,13,.,TRBJ2-3,TGCAGCGTAGCCGGGAAACAGACAGATACGCAGTATTTT,CSVAGKQTDTQYF
.,TRBV27,15,TRBD1,TRBJ1-2,TGTGCCAGCAGTCCGAGACAGGGATTCGCCGGTGGCTACACCTTC,CASSPRQGFAGGYTF
.,TRBV30,14,TRBD1,TRBJ2-1,TGTGCCCTACTTGGACAGGGGGCGCACAATGAGCAGTTCTTC,CALLGQGAHNEQFF
.,TRBV15,13,TRBD1,TRBJ1-2,TGTGCCACCAGCGGGACAGGGGACTATGGCTACACCTTC,CATSGTGDYGYTF
few,TRBV30,13,.,TRBJ1-1,TGTGCCTGGAGAGGGGTGGTGAACACTGAAGCTTTCTTT,CAWRGVVNTEAFF
.,TRBV19,15,TRBD1,TRBJ1-5,TGTGCCAGTAGTATAAACGGACAGGGGCATCAGCCCCAGCATTTT,CASSINGQGHQPQHF
.,TRBV10-3,13,.,TRBJ1-2,TGTGCCATCACCGAGGGTGGGGGCGGCGGCTACACCTTC,CAITEGGGGGYTF
.,TRBV4-2,16,.,TRBJ1-1,TGTGCCAGCAGCCAAGAGTGGAGGGAAATGAACACTGAAGCTTTCTTT,CASSQEWREMNTEAFF
.,TRBV10-2,15,TRBD1,TRBJ2-1,TGCGCCAGCAGTGGTCCGGACAGGGGGCAAGATGAGCAGTTCTTC,CASSGPDRGQDEQFF